Given below is one T cell receptor (beta chain) in context. The sample is drawn from a study of shared T cell receptors in the human thymus. The V gene's germline CDR1 is WSHSY and CDR2 SAAADI. CDR3 length: 19 amino acids. V was clipped by 4 bases and J by 0 bases; unmatched bases: 14. The assay was immunoSEQ multiplex PCR, and TCRdb's table has in-frame clones only and misses some. Here the sample spans under 450,000 clones, about 95% being singletons. The source is a human donor. The rearrangement links TRBV10-2 to TRBJ2-1, with 8 bases fitting TRBD2. The sequenced sample was thymocytes. The CDR3 here is CASSVGSSGPNSSYNEQFF. In DNA form, the CDR3 reads TGCGCCAGCAGTGTAGGGTCTAGCGGGCCTAACAGCTCCTACAATGAGCAGTTCTTC.